This TCR beta chain originates from a study of blood T cell repertoires in COVID-19. In the source study's methods: The assay estimated nucleated cells by amplifying reference gene primers. TCRdb's table, derived via immunoSEQ multiplex PCR, lists solely in-frame clones and lacks some. D and trimming were read from the DNA, whereas the V and J calls and clone size are those reported in that table. The sample consists of 200,000 to 250,000 clones, 85% of them appearing once. CDR1 and CDR2 (germline): KGHDR, SFDVKD. The CDR3 runs to 19 residues. The junction had 13 bases not matched to a gene; V was cut back by 4 bases and J by 6 bases. Those who participated ranged in age from roughly 18 to 90 years and resided in 20 to 30 US areas.

The TCR originated in a man aged 35 to 55 who had recovered from COVID-19. The chain recombines TRBV24-1 with TRBJ2-1; 14 bases are a match to TRBD2. Sequenced: PBMCs or T cells enriched from blood (not recorded which). The CDR3 DNA sequence: TGTGCCACCAGTGAAGGGACTAGCGGGAGAAGGGGAGCAGCCAATGAGCAGTTCTTC. Protein sequence: CATSEGTSGRRGAANEQFF.